This TCR beta chain derives from a study of T-cell reconstitution after alpha-beta-depleted transplantation in children. Study results and caveats: Some patients' high day-60 TCRbeta diversity was attributed to recipient cells surviving conditioning. Several hundred expanded graft clones reportedly were the source of alpha-beta T cells about two months after transplant.

Only one count was recorded for this clonotype. The antigen is not known. Researchers prepared the TCRbeta library using unique molecular identifiers, the study reports. TCRdb re-called the PCR reads through MiXCR, storing one row per CDR3 protein. Of 500,000 to 600,000 distinct CDR3 sequences listed, 25% to 30% are singletons. Trimming pared 1 base from V and 1 base from J, leaving 6 bases between. This CDR3 is 13 amino acids long. Germline-derived CDR1 and CDR2 are DFQATT and SNEGSKA (reference sequence). The chain joins TRBV20-1 to TRBJ2-3, with D possibly TRBD1 on 5 matching bases. The sequenced sample was PBMCs, obtained before TCRalphabeta/CD19-depleted stem cell transplant. This TCR came from a boy younger than two with Wiskott-Aldrich syndrome, due to receive a stem cell transplant. CDR3 bases: TGCAGTGCTAGAGTGACAGGCACAGATACGCAGTATTTT. Translation: CSARVTGTDTQYF.